Listed here are 2 T cell receptor beta chains from one sample, sequenced in a study of blood T cells in healthy people across ages. It was with a sample-barcoded 5' primer and a J-beta primer mix that a second PCR of roughly 6 to 12 cycles was run. TCRdb redid the calling of the 5' RACE reads with MiXCR, one entry per CDR3 protein. Seen here are hundreds of thousands of distinct CDR3 sequences, 25% to 35% observed once, and the top ten hold approximately 15%. The sample comprised blood. All receptors derive from a woman of 80 years or more in good health.

This clonotype was detected a few times. Given a much more abundant clone one base away, this may be a read error. CDR3 sequence: CAINAGSSYNEQYF. The CDR3 coding sequence is TGTGCCATCAATGCGGGCAGCTCCTACAATGAGCAGTACTTC. This chain links TRBV10-3 with TRBJ2-1, with D perhaps TRBD2 (5 bases). The J call may be incorrect, as the DNA end agrees better with TRBJ2-7. The V gene's germline CDR1 is ENHRY and CDR2 SYGVKD. This CDR3 region has 14 residues.

This clonotype showed up many times. The rearrangement joins TRBV11-3 to TRBJ2-3; 14 bases match TRBD2. There are 16 residues in the CDR3. The germline V gene encodes CDR1 SGHNT and CDR2 YENEEA. V trimming: 4 bases; J trimming: 1 base; junction bases outside the gene matches: 1. DNA for the CDR3: TGTGCCAGCAGCTGGGGACTAGCGGGGGGCACAGATACGCAGTATTTT. Translation gives CASSWGLAGGTDTQYF.